This TCR beta chain came from a study of PD-L1 blockade in urothelial cancer. The wider study: Analysis of the blood was performed 3 weeks (second dose) and 6 weeks after treatment start. Study findings and constraints: Durable benefit was linked to greater 3-week expansion of tumor-associated blood clones. Improved survival was predicted by pretreatment blood TCR clonality below the median.

The time point was: pretreatment peripheral blood. Points on this clone: As yet, its antigen is unknown.

Germline trimming cut 6 bases from V and 6 bases from J; bases unmatched to any gene: 5. Germline V gene sequence: CDR1 MNHEY, CDR2 SVGAGI. This CDR3 region has 13 residues. Using immunoSEQ multiplex PCR, the repertoire was profiled, and TCRdb retains in-frame clones only, with some absent. The data hold 30,000 to 40,000 clones, with approximately 91% observed a single time. This specimen consisted of PBMCs, obtained around atezolizumab (anti-PD-L1) treatment. This sequence originates from a woman in her sixties with urothelial cancer. V usage is TRBV6-5 and J usage is TRBJ2-4, with TRBD1 identical over 7 bases. Written as DNA, the CDR3 is TGTGCCAGCAGCAAAACAGGGGTAAACATTCAGTACTTC. Encoded protein: CASSKTGVNIQYF.